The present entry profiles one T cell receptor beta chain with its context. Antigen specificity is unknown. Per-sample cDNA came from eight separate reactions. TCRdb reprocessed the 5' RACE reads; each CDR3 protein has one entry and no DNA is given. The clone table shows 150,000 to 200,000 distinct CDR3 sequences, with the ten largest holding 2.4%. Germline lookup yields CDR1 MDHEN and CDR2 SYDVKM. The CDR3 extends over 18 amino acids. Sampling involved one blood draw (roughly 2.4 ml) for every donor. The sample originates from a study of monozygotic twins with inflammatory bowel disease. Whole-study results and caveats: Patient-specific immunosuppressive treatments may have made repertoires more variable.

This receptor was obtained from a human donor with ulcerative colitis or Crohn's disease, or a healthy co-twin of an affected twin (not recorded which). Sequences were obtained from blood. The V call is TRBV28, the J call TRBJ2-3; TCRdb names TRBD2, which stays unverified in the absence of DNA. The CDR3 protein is CASRYPSILAGVGDTQYF.